This TCR beta chain was documented in a study of technical replicates of blood from a handful of donors. Libraries were prepared by immunoSEQ multiplex PCR; TCRdb keeps only in-frame clonotypes and omits some of them. The sample lists about 89,000 clones, just under 95% seen once, with 0.24% in the top ten. Germline CDR1 is SNHLY and CDR2 is FYNNEI. J gave up 8 bases and V 0 bases, and 10 bases lay outside the gene matches. The CDR3 extends over 17 amino acids. Specimen: T cells isolated from PBMCs. The rearrangement links TRBV2 to TRBJ2-2, with 9 nucleotides matching TRBD1. This receptor was identified in a human donor in good health. The CDR3: CASSEALGQGRNGELFF. The CDR3 DNA sequence: TGTGCCAGCAGTGAAGCGCTTGGACAGGGGAGAAATGGGGAGCTGTTTTTT.